Below, one T cell receptor (beta chain) is given with its context. This entry belongs to a study of identical twins. From the 5' RACE reads, TCRdb called clonotypes with MiXCR, one entry per CDR3 protein. The sample has 1.5 million to 2 million distinct CDR3 sequences; under 35% are singletons. The material sequenced was cord blood. The source is a newborn girl in good health.

The CDR3 DNA follows: TGTGCCAGCAGACCCCCGGGACTAGCTCAATTGTTCTTC. Translating gives CASRPPGLAQLFF. The rearrangement joins TRBV28 to TRBJ2-1; 9 bases agree with TRBD2. Germline V CDR1 and CDR2: MDHEN, SYDVKM. This CDR3 comprises 13 residues. The junction had 12 bases not matched to a gene; V was cut back by 6 bases and J by 15 bases.